Listed below are T cell receptor beta chains from one sample, sequenced in a study of cytomegalovirus exposure and HLA in healthy donors. Measured with immunoSEQ multiplex PCR; TCRdb has only the in-frame clones, and not every one. The table records 20,000 to 25,000 clones, around 96% of them present only once. Sequencing was performed on PBMCs. The source of these receptors is a man aged 25 to 40 in good health and CMV-seropositive. CDR3s include the opening cysteine and the closing phenylalanine or tryptophan. Fields, in order: V gene, J gene, D gene, clone size, CDR3 DNA, CDR3 protein. A D gene is named only where the DNA matches it firmly. Clone sizes are given selectively: once, few, many, or a class where the clone is expanded.

TRBV5-5,TRBJ1-2,NA,NA,TGTGCCAGCAGCCCTGAGAGGGTGGGTGGCTACACCTTC,CASSPERVGGYTF
TRBV2,TRBJ2-3,TRBD2,NA,TGTGCCAGCAGGGACGCGGGGAGGGTCTGGGCAGATACGCAGTATTTT,CASRDAGRVWADTQYF
TRBV9,TRBJ2-5,NA,NA,TGTGCCAGCAGCGTTGGTGTGGGCCAGGGACTCTCCCAAGAGACCCAGTACTTC,CASSVGVGQGLSQETQYF
TRBV6-5,TRBJ2-5,NA,NA,TGTGCCAGCAGACACCGCGGTGAGACCCAGTACTTC,CASRHRGETQYF
TRBV7-9,TRBJ2-7,NA,NA,TGTGCCAGCAGCCCCATCACCGGGACAAACTCCTACGAGCAGTACTTC,CASSPITGTNSYEQYF
TRBV11-2,TRBJ2-2,TRBD2,NA,TGTGCCAGCAGAGGACTAGCGAAGAACACCGGGGAGCTGTTTTTT,CASRGLAKNTGELFF
TRBV7-9,TRBJ2-7,NA,NA,TGTGCCAGCAGCCGGTCCTACGAGCAGTACTTC,CASSRSYEQYF
TRBV6-1,TRBJ2-5,NA,NA,TGTGCCAGCAGTGCCTACAGGGCCGGGGGGGAGACCCAGTACTTC,CASSAYRAGGETQYF
TRBV5-1,TRBJ1-1,NA,NA,TGCGCCAGCAGCTTGGCCCTCGGGGAGGCGGGGGAAGCTTTCTTT,CASSLALGEAGEAFF
TRBV28,TRBJ1-2,NA,once,TGTGCCAGCAGTTTCCTTAGAATCGGCTATGGCTACACCTTC,CASSFLRIGYGYTF
TRBV9,TRBJ2-7,TRBD1,NA,TGTGCCAGCAGCGTAGGTAACAGGGGGAACGAGCAGTACTTC,CASSVGNRGNEQYF
TRBV19,TRBJ2-7,NA,NA,TGTGCCAGTAGTATAGTGGGGGGAGGACCCCACGAGCAGTACTTC,CASSIVGGGPHEQYF
TRBV27,TRBJ2-1,TRBD1,NA,TGTGCCAGCTCCGGGTCAACCGGGACAGGGTTCTCCAATGAGCAGTTCTTC,CASSGSTGTGFSNEQFF
TRBV7-9,TRBJ1-5,NA,NA,TGTGCCAGCAGCTCAAACGTTCAGGATTATAGCAATCAGCCCCAGCATTTT,CASSSNVQDYSNQPQHF
TRBV30,TRBJ1-4,TRBD1,once,TGTGCCTGGAGTGCAAACAGGGGGCGGATTGAAAAACTGTTTTTT,CAWSANRGRIEKLFF
TRBV27,TRBJ2-1,NA,NA,TGTGCCAGCAGTTTACACAGGGTCAGATACAATGAGCAGTTCTTC,CASSLHRVRYNEQFF
TRBV28,TRBJ1-3,NA,NA,TGTGCCAGCAGTCAGATCGACTCTGGAAACACCATATATTTT,CASSQIDSGNTIYF
TRBV28,TRBJ2-3,TRBD1,NA,TGTGCCAGCAGTTTTAGGACAGGGGGCTACGATACGCAGTATTTT,CASSFRTGGYDTQYF
TRBV30,TRBJ2-3,TRBD2,NA,TGTGCCTGGAGTGTACGGCGGACTAGCGGGATACCAGATACGCAGTATTTT,CAWSVRRTSGIPDTQYF
TRBV6-1,TRBJ1-1,NA,NA,TGTGCCAGCAGTGAAGCCTCAGTTAGGGGCACTGAAGCTTTCTTT,CASSEASVRGTEAFF
TRBV7-9,TRBJ2-5,TRBD2,NA,TGTGCCAGCAGCCCGGCGGGGGTTGCGGGAGTATCAGAGACCCAGTACTTC,CASSPAGVAGVSETQYF
TRBV21-1,TRBJ2-2,NA,NA,TGTGCCAGCAGCAAAGCTGGACAGGGGGCGCGGGAGCTGTTTTTT,CASSKAGQGARELFF
TRBV7-9,TRBJ2-3,NA,NA,TGTGCCAGCAGTCCATTAGCGGGCACAGATACGCAGTATTTT,CASSPLAGTDTQYF
TRBV28,TRBJ1-2,NA,NA,TGTGCCAGCAGTTTTGTGCTAGAAAGAGGTGGCTACACCTTC,CASSFVLERGGYTF
TRBV10-3,TRBJ2-7,TRBD1,NA,TGTGCCATCAGTGTGGGGACAGGTTCCTACGAGCAGTACTTC,CAISVGTGSYEQYF